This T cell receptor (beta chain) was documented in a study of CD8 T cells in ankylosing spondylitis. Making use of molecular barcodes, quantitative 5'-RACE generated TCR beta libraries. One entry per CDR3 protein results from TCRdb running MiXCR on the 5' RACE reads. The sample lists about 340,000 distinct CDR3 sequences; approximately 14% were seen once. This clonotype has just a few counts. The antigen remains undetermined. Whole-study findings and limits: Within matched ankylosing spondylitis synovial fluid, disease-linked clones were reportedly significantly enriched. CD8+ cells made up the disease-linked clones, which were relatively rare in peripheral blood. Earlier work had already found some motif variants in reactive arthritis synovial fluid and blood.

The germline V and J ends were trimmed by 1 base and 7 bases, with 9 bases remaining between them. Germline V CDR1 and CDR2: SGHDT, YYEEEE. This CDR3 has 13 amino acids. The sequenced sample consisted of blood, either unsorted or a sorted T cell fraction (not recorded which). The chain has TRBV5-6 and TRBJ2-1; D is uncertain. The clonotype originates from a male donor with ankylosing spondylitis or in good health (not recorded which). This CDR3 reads CASSLSWGNEQFF. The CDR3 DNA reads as TGTGCCAGCAGCTTGAGTTGGGGTAATGAGCAGTTCTTC.